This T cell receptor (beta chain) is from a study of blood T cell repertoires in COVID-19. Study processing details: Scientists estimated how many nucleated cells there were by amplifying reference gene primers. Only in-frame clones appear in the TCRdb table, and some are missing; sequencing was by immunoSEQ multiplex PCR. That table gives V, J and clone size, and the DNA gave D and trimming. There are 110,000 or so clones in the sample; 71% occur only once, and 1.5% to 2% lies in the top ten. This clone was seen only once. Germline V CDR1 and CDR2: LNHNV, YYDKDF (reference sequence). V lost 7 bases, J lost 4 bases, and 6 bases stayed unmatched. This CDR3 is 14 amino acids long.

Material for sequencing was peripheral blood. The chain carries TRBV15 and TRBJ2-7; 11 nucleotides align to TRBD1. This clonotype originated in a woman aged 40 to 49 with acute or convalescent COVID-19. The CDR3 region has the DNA TGTGCCACCACCACGGGGACAGGGGGATACGAGCAGTACTTC. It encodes CATTTGTGGYEQYF.